The clone carrying this T cell receptor (beta chain) occurred a few times. The antigen is undetermined. This record belongs to a study of T cell repertoires in cytomegalovirus infection. Across the whole study: Public TCR beta signature analysis indicated the presence of both CMV infection and matching HLA type.

Broader study findings: There were HLA-C-restricted CMV-specific TCR beta clonotypes dominating the ex vivo response. Summed public TCR beta family frequency identified CMV carriers bearing the relevant HLA.

One entry per CDR3 protein, called by TCRdb with MiXCR from the reads. The data contain under 600,000 distinct CDR3 sequences, more than 15% of them singletons. The sequence came from a human donor in good health (CMV status not recorded). Some clones in this sample may be carry-over from other donors' samples. Material for sequencing was CD8+ T cells from PBMCs.

CDR3: CASSESGGPEAFF. The CDR3 DNA sequence: TGCGCCAGCAGTGAGTCAGGGGGCCCTGAAGCTTTCTTT. The rearrangement joins TRBV10-1 to TRBJ1-1, with 7 bases identical to TRBD1. The V gene end was trimmed by 0 bases and the J gene end by 6 bases; junction bases not matched to a gene: 1. Germline V lookup: CDR1 WNHNN, CDR2 SYGVQD (reference sequence). The CDR3 totals 13 residues.